Shown below are 20 T cell receptor beta chains from a single sample sequenced in a study of shared clonotypes between healthy human individuals. Some clones are missing from TCRdb's copy, which holds only in-frame ones; the method was immunoSEQ multiplex PCR. In the table there are some 200,000 clones, 65% to 70% of which are singletons. The sample taken for sequencing was memory CD4+ T cells sorted from blood. Subset specified: CD45RA-negative fraction. The receptor set was obtained from a man younger than 45 in good health.

The chain employs TRBV2 and TRBJ1-1, with TRBD1 as a possible D gene (6 bases). Per germline, CDR1 SNHLY and CDR2 FYNNEI. Trimming removed 7 bases at V and 6 bases at J, with 24 bases between. This CDR3 has 16 residues. CDR3 in DNA: TGTGCCAGCATTTGGGGGCGGCAGGGAGGGAGTGCTGAAGCTTTCTTT. Amino acid sequence: CASIWGRQGGSAEAFF.

The J gene is TRBJ2-1, the V gene TRBV6-1; 9 positions agree with TRBD1. Losses at the gene ends were 4 bases for V and 5 bases for J; bases not matched to a gene: 6. There are 15 residues in the CDR3. Germline CDR1 reads MNHNS; CDR2 reads SASEGT. Written as DNA, the CDR3 is TGTGCCAGCAGTGGGGGGACAGGGCTGAACAATGAGCAGTTCTTC. It translates to CASSGGTGLNNEQFF.

The sample holds a few counts of this clone. The rearrangement uses TRBV5-1 and TRBJ2-1; 7 bases fit TRBD2. V shed 4 bases and J 0 bases; nucleotides not matched to a gene: 7. Per the germline V gene, CDR1 is SGHRS and CDR2 is YFSETQ. The CDR3 has 16 amino acids. The CDR3 loop is CASSDPSGSSYNEQFF. The CDR3 coding sequence is TGCGCCAGCAGCGACCCTAGCGGCTCCTCCTACAATGAGCAGTTCTTC.

The CDR3 nucleotides are TGTGCCAGCAGCTTGTCGCTAGCGGGAGTCTACAATGAGCAGTTCTTC. Its translation: CASSLSLAGVYNEQFF. The J gene is TRBJ2-1, the V gene TRBV7-9; 10 bases align to TRBD2. The germline V gene has CDR1 SEHNR and CDR2 FQNEAQ (reference sequence). The J segment lost 3 bases and the V segment lost 3 bases, leaving 5 bases of the junction unmatched. The CDR3 totals 16 residues.

The chain links TRBV19 to TRBJ2-5; 8 bases agree with TRBD1. The CDR3 spans 14 residues. The V segment lost 6 bases and the J segment 5 bases; nucleotides outside the gene matches: 8. Germline-derived CDR1 and CDR2 are LNHDA and SQIVND (reference sequence). CDR3 bases: TGTGCCAGTAGAAGGACAGGGATCGGGGAGACCCAGTACTTC. Its protein product is CASRRTGIGETQYF.

J is TRBJ2-1 and V is TRBV5-1; D is perhaps TRBD2 (5 bases). Germline CDR1 and CDR2: SGHRS and YFSETQ. V was pared by 6 bases and J by 2 bases, with 9 bases between. This CDR3 comprises 13 residues. Written as DNA, the CDR3 is TGCGCCAGCAAGACGGGGACCTACAATGAGCAGTTCTTC. This encodes CASKTGTYNEQFF.

This clone was seen only a few times. The rearrangement joins TRBV27 to TRBJ1-2; 7 bases agree with TRBD1. Trimming removed 5 bases from V and 6 bases from J; junction bases left unmatched: 6. The CDR3 is made up of 13 amino acids. CDR1 is MNHEY, CDR2 SMNVEV, per germline (reference sequence). CDR3 amino acids: CASSLTGYNGYTF. The DNA of the CDR3 is TGTGCCAGCAGTCTGACAGGGTATAATGGCTACACCTTC.

The V call is TRBV28, the J call TRBJ1-4; D is perhaps TRBD1 (5 bases). The V gene lost 3 bases and the J gene lost 5 bases, with 13 bases spanning the gap. The germline CDR1 and CDR2 sequences are MDHEN and SYDVKM. The CDR3 has 15 residues. CDR3 bases: TGTGCCAGCAGTTTGCTCTTGGGGGGGAATGAAAAACTGTTTTTT. It codes for CASSLLLGGNEKLFF.

The CDR3: CASSFDVDPGETQYF. CDR3 bases: TGCGCCAGCAGCTTTGACGTAGATCCTGGGGAGACCCAGTACTTC. V gene TRBV5-1 combines with J gene TRBJ2-5; D is ambiguous. Germline lookup yields CDR1 SGHRS and CDR2 YFSETQ. V lost 2 bases, J lost 5 bases, and 16 bases lay in between. The CDR3 is made up of 15 amino acids.

The gene calls are TRBV7-9 and TRBJ2-5; D may be TRBD1 (6 bases). Between the trimmed V and J ends, which lost 3 bases and 7 bases, there was a span of 9 bases. The length of the CDR3 is 12 residues. The V gene's germline CDR1 is SEHNR and CDR2 FQNEAQ (reference sequence). CDR3: CASSFQTGTQYF. The CDR3 nucleotides read TGTGCCAGCAGCTTCCAGACAGGGACCCAGTACTTC. Full variable domain (outside the CDR3, taken from reference TRBV7-9 and TRBJ2-5): DTGVSQNPRHKITKRGQNVTFRCDPISEHNRLYWYRQTLGQGPEFLTYFQNEAQLEKSRLLSDRFSAERPKGSFSTLEIQRTEQGDSAMYLCASSFQTGTQYFGPGTRLLVL.

The chain combines TRBV18 with TRBJ1-3, with D tentatively TRBD1 (6 bases). CDR3 size: 14 residues. CDR1 and CDR2 from the germline V gene are KGHSH and LQKENI. V was cut by 4 bases and J by 0 bases, with 7 bases left in between. CDR3 in amino acids: CASSQDSSGNTIYF. In nucleotides, the CDR3 is TGTGCCAGCTCACAGGACAGCTCTGGAAACACCATATATTTT.

The CDR3 protein is CASSLEQGYGYTF. CDR3 DNA: TGTGCCAGCAGCTTGGAACAGGGCTATGGCTACACCTTC. The J gene is TRBJ1-2, the V gene TRBV5-4; tentatively, D is TRBD1 (6 bases). Germline V CDR1 and CDR2: SGHNT, YYREEE (reference sequence). The CDR3 has 13 amino acids. V was clipped by 0 bases and J by 4 bases, with 7 bases between them.

The chain has TRBV18 and TRBJ2-6; the D is unclear. Germline V gives CDR1 KGHSH, CDR2 LQKENI. Trimming removed 6 bases at V and 4 bases at J, with 10 bases between. This CDR3 contains 14 residues. This CDR3 is CASSPVRGANVLTF. The CDR3 DNA is TGTGCCAGCTCCCCTGTTCGAGGGGCCAACGTCCTGACTTTC.

The gene calls are TRBV6-5 and TRBJ2-1; the D gene is possibly TRBD2 (6 bases). The germline V and J ends were trimmed by 5 bases and 8 bases, with 10 bases remaining between them. Per germline, CDR1 MNHEY and CDR2 SVGAGI. This CDR3 region has 12 residues. The CDR3 is CASSDKRDEQFF. The CDR3 nucleotides read TGTGCCAGCAGTGACAAGCGGGATGAGCAGTTCTTC.

The chain employs TRBV7-9 and TRBJ1-1; D is unclear. Between the trimmed V and J ends, which lost 1 base and 4 bases, there was a span of 7 bases. The CDR3 covers 13 residues. Germline CDR1 reads SEHNR; CDR2 reads FQNEAQ (reference sequence). The CDR3 nucleotides read TGTGCCAGCAGCTTAGTATCCGGCACTGAAGCTTTCTTT. Protein sequence: CASSLVSGTEAFF.

CDR3 sequence reads: CASSQMVVNEQFF. In nucleotides, the CDR3 is TGCGCCAGCAGCCAAATGGTAGTCAATGAGCAGTTCTTC. V usage is TRBV4-3 and J usage is TRBJ2-1; D gene unclear. V was shortened by 2 bases and J by 6 bases, with 8 bases between the two germline ends. Germline V gives CDR1 LGHNA, CDR2 YSLEER. The CDR3 loop spans 13 amino acids.

This chain links TRBV7-6 with TRBJ1-3; weak D call: TRBD1 (5 bases). The CDR3 is 14 residues long. Germline loops: CDR1 SGHVS, CDR2 FNYEAQ. V dropped 4 bases and J dropped 8 bases, with 15 bases sitting between them. The CDR3 reads CASSSYGGLDTIYF. CDR3 in DNA: TGTGCCAGCAGCTCCTACGGGGGTCTTGACACCATATATTTT.

The CDR3 DNA reads as TGCGCCAGCAGCTTGGCTAGCGGGAAAGAGACCCAGTACTTC. Protein product: CASSLASGKETQYF. J is TRBJ2-5 and V is TRBV5-1; 9 positions agree with TRBD2. Germline CDR1 SGHRS, CDR2 YFSETQ. V trimming: 0 bases; J trimming: 3 bases; junction bases outside the gene matches: 0. The CDR3 runs 14 residues.

This rearrangement joins TRBV11-2 to TRBJ2-3, with 8 bases lining up with TRBD2. The CDR3 runs 16 residues. V lost 5 bases, J lost 4 bases, and 11 bases stayed unmatched. Germline lookup yields CDR1 SGHAT and CDR2 FQNNGV. CDR3 nucleotide sequence: TGTGCCAGCAGCCCATCAGGACCGGGACTAGCAGATACGCAGTATTTT. Translating gives CASSPSGPGLADTQYF.

V usage is TRBV19 and J usage is TRBJ2-7, with D hard to call. The CDR3 consists of 13 residues. CDR1 LNHDA and CDR2 SQIVND come from the germline V gene (reference sequence). Deletions cut 1 base from V and 1 base from J, with 5 bases between. The CDR3: CASSIALSYEQYF. CDR3 in DNA: TGTGCCAGTAGTATAGCGTTGTCCTACGAGCAGTACTTC.